A selection of T cell receptor beta chains follows, all from one sample in a study of T cells in Graves' hyperthyroidism and ophthalmopathy. TCRdb re-derived calls from the multiplex PCR reads in MiXCR, one entry per CDR3 protein. The table includes 650,000 to 750,000 distinct CDR3 sequences, about 15% detected once. The sequencing sample was made of blood. These receptors all come from a woman younger than 35 with Graves' hyperthyroidism. CDR3s include the opening cysteine and the closing phenylalanine or tryptophan. Each record gives: CDR3 length, D gene, V gene, clone size, J gene, CDR3 DNA, CDR3 protein. A D gene is named only where the DNA matches it firmly. Part of the rows lack a size; the others show once, few, many or a class for expanded clones.

cdr3_length: 15
d_call: NA
v_call: TRBV19
clone_size: NA
j_call: TRBJ1-5
cdr3_nt: TGTGCCAGTAGCCGAGGGCGCAGACCCAATCAGCCCCAGCATTTT
cdr3_aa: CASSRGRRPNQPQHF

cdr3_length: 15
d_call: NA
v_call: TRBV27
clone_size: NA
j_call: TRBJ2-5
cdr3_nt: TGTGCCAGCAGTCCCCTATCAGGGGACCGAGGATTCCGGTACTTC
cdr3_aa: CASSPLSGDRGFRYF

cdr3_length: 12
d_call: NA
v_call: TRBV19
clone_size: NA
j_call: TRBJ1-1
cdr3_nt: TGTGCCAGTAGTTGGGCCGGCACTGAATCTTTCTTT
cdr3_aa: CASSWAGTESFF

cdr3_length: 16
d_call: TRBD1
v_call: TRBV19
clone_size: few
j_call: TRBJ2-7
cdr3_nt: TGTGCCTGTAGCCCCCAATTGGGACAGGGTGACTACGAGCAGTACTTC
cdr3_aa: CACSPQLGQGDYEQYF

cdr3_length: 15
d_call: NA
v_call: TRBV6-2/TRBV6-3
clone_size: NA
j_call: TRBJ2-1
cdr3_nt: TGTGCCAGCTCGGGGTCTGGAGGTTCCTACAATGAGCAGTTCTTC
cdr3_aa: CASSGSGGSYNEQFF

cdr3_length: 13
d_call: NA
v_call: TRBV6-1
clone_size: few
j_call: TRBJ2-7
cdr3_nt: TGTGCCAGCAGTACTGCCACTAGCTACGAGCAGTACTTC
cdr3_aa: CASSTATSYEQYF

cdr3_length: 15
d_call: TRBD1
v_call: TRBV12-3/TRBV12-4
clone_size: few
j_call: TRBJ2-7
cdr3_nt: TGTGCCAGCAGCCTGGGGACAGGGATTCGATACGAGCAGTACTTC
cdr3_aa: CASSLGTGIRYEQYF

cdr3_length: 14
d_call: NA
v_call: TRBV11-1
clone_size: NA
j_call: TRBJ1-6
cdr3_nt: TGTGCCAGCAGCTTAGACAGGTTCGGCTCACCCCTCCACTTT
cdr3_aa: CASSLDRFGSPLHF

cdr3_length: 15
d_call: TRBD1
v_call: TRBV7-6
clone_size: many
j_call: TRBJ2-2
cdr3_nt: TGTGCCAGCAGCGCATCCGGGACAGCCACCGGGGAGCTGTTTTTT
cdr3_aa: CASSASGTATGELFF

cdr3_length: 15
d_call: NA
v_call: TRBV2
clone_size: many
j_call: TRBJ1-5
cdr3_nt: TGTGCCAGCAGTGTAGGGTTGTTGGGCAATCAGCCCCAGCATTTT
cdr3_aa: CASSVGLLGNQPQHF

cdr3_length: 16
d_call: TRBD1
v_call: TRBV12-3/TRBV12-4
clone_size: many
j_call: TRBJ1-5
cdr3_nt: TGTGCCAGCAGTCCGGGGGGACAGGGTTACAATCAGCCCCAGCATTTT
cdr3_aa: CASSPGGQGYNQPQHF